These 19 T cell receptor beta chains came from one sample sequenced in a study of CD8 T cells in ankylosing spondylitis. General study points: Apparently characteristic of ankylosing spondylitis blood was a TCR beta motif (about 8 highly homologous variants).

The antigens these receptors bind are not known. TCRdb independently ran MiXCR on the 5' RACE reads; one entry per CDR3 protein. The sample consists of roughly 700,000 distinct CDR3 sequences, around 20% of them appearing once. The sequenced sample was blood, either unsorted or a sorted T cell fraction (not recorded which). These receptor sequences come from a male donor with ankylosing spondylitis.

This clonotype showed up many times. The rearrangement joins TRBV20-1 to TRBJ1-1; 7 positions agree with TRBD1. J was trimmed by 5 bases and V by 5 bases; bases with no gene match: 11. CDR3 length: 14 residues. CDR1 is DFQATT and CDR2 is SNEGSKA in the germline V gene (reference sequence). The CDR3: CSAQPGAGGTEAFF. The CDR3 DNA reads TGCAGTGCTCAACCCGGGGCAGGGGGGACTGAAGCTTTCTTT.

This chain links TRBV9 with TRBJ2-3, with no clear D. Per germline, CDR1 SGDLS and CDR2 YYNGEE. The CDR3 contains 13 residues. V lost 3 bases to trimming and J lost 4 bases, with 9 bases between them. CDR3 in DNA: TGTGCCAGCAGCGACGACTGGCCAGATACGCAGTATTTT. Translation gives CASSDDWPDTQYF.

This chain uses TRBV7-9 with TRBJ2-1; 10 bases agree with TRBD2. Germline V gene lookup returns CDR1 SEHNR and CDR2 FQNEAQ (reference sequence). The CDR3 totals 15 residues. V was pared by 1 base and J by 6 bases, with 3 bases of the junction left unmatched. The CDR3, as DNA: TGTGCCAGCAGCTTAGTGGGACTAGCGACCAATGAGCAGTTCTTC. It yields the protein CASSLVGLATNEQFF. Full variable domain (remainder filled in from reference TRBV7-9 and TRBJ2-1): DTGVSQNPRHKITKRGQNVTFRCDPISEHNRLYWYRQTLGQGPEFLTYFQNEAQLEKSRLLSDRFSAERPKGSFSTLEIQRTEQGDSAMYLCASSLVGLATNEQFFGPGTRLTVL.

This clonotype was counted only a few times. The V gene is TRBV6-1, the J gene TRBJ2-2, with TRBD2 matching 7 bases. The CDR3 totals 15 residues. J gave up 5 bases and V 6 bases, and 9 bases lay outside the gene matches. In germline, CDR1 is MNHNS, CDR2 SASEGT. The DNA for the CDR3 is TGTGCCAGCAGCCTTGGGGAGGGGTTGACCGGGGAGCTGTTTTTT. This codes for CASSLGEGLTGELFF.

V gene TRBV2 combines with J gene TRBJ1-5; the match to TRBD1 covers 7 bases. After removal of 5 bases from V and 4 bases from J, the junction contained 8 bases not matched to a gene. Germline V gene data show CDR1 as SNHLY and CDR2 as FYNNEI. CDR3 length: 15 residues. CDR3 sequence reads: CASSSRDSLNQPQHF. The DNA for the CDR3 is TGTGCCAGCAGTTCCCGGGACAGCCTTAATCAGCCCCAGCATTTT. Looking up the rest from reference TRBV2 and TRBJ1-5 gives the full variable domain: EPEVTQTPSHQVTQMGQEVILRCVPISNHLYFYWYRQILGQKVEFLVSFYNNEISEKSEIFDDQFSVERPDGSNFTLKIRSTKLEDSAMYFCASSSRDSLNQPQHFGDGTRLSIL.

The chain combines TRBV12-3 or TRBV12-4 with TRBJ2-4, with D possibly TRBD2 on 6 matching bases. CDR3 length: 15 amino acids. Trimming took 3 bases from V and 1 from J, leaving 10 bases between them. CDR3 in amino acids: CASSFSSGAKNIQYF. The CDR3 region has the DNA TGTGCCAGCAGTTTTTCAAGCGGGGCCAAAAACATTCAGTACTTC.

In this sample, this clonotype turned up a few times. This chain connects TRBV28 to TRBJ2-7; D gene ambiguous. From germline, CDR1 is MDHEN and CDR2 SYDVKM. This CDR3 region has 15 residues. V lost 2 bases and J 6 bases, leaving 17 bases between the germline ends. The CDR3 nucleotides read TGTGCCAGCAGTTTAACTCTTCTGGGAATAGGCGAGCAGTACTTC. Translated: CASSLTLLGIGEQYF. Supplemented by reference TRBV28 and TRBJ2-7, the full variable domain reads DVKVTQSSRYLVKRTGEKVFLECVQDMDHENMFWYRQDPGLGLRLIYFSYDVKMKEKGDIPEGYSVSREKKERFSLILESASTNQTSMYLCASSLTLLGIGEQYFGPGTRLTVT.

Only a few counts were recorded for this clonotype. The chain recombines TRBV9 with TRBJ2-3; possibly TRBD2 for D (6 bases). This CDR3 comprises 16 residues. CDR1 SGDLS and CDR2 YYNGEE come from the germline V gene. Trimming took off 1 base at V and 2 bases at J, with 14 bases between the two ends. The CDR3 DNA reads TGTGCCAGCAGCGTAAATCACGGGGGAAACACAGATACGCAGTATTTT. This gives the protein CASSVNHGGNTDTQYF.

The rearrangement joins TRBV7-3 to TRBJ1-6; D unresolved. The germline V gene encodes CDR1 SGHTA and CDR2 FQGTGA. The CDR3 covers 14 residues. V gave up 4 bases and J gave up 6 bases, with 10 bases separating them. The CDR3 protein is CASSYDSFNSPLHF. The CDR3 nucleotides read TGTGCCAGCAGCTACGACTCTTTTAATTCACCCCTCCACTTT.

The chain carries TRBV2 and TRBJ2-2; D ambiguous. The CDR3 consists of 16 residues. The V and J ends lost 1 base and 1 base respectively, with 10 bases between them. Germline CDR1 is SNHLY and CDR2 is FYNNEI. The CDR3 loop is CASSEGGTVNTGELFF. The CDR3 coding sequence is TGTGCCAGCAGTGAAGGGGGTACGGTGAACACCGGGGAGCTGTTTTTT.

The chain employs TRBV4-3 and TRBJ2-1, with D perhaps matching TRBD2 (6 bases). This CDR3 spans 16 amino acids. Germline-derived CDR1 and CDR2 are LGHNA and YSLEER. With 0 bases removed from V and 8 bases from J, the gap between germline ends came to 17 bases. In nucleotides, the CDR3 is TGCGCCAGCAGCCAAGATGGGGGGACGCTTGGCCATGAGCAGTTCTTC. Protein sequence: CASSQDGGTLGHEQFF.

The chain carries TRBV20-1 and TRBJ2-3, with D possibly matching TRBD1 (5 bases). Germline V gene lookup returns CDR1 DFQATT and CDR2 SNEGSKA (reference sequence). This CDR3 has 13 amino acids. V gave up 1 base and J gave up 6 bases, with 11 bases separating them. The CDR3 DNA reads TGCAGTGCTAGAGGGACCTCAGGGGATACGCAGTATTTT. Encoded protein: CSARGTSGDTQYF.

Comment on this clonotype: A much bigger clone sits one base away, suggesting this may be a read error. This chain joins TRBV5-1 and TRBJ2-2, with TRBD2 matching over 8 bases. The CDR3 length is 14 residues. Trimming at V came to 3 bases and at J to 7 bases, leaving 5 bases not matched to a gene. Germline-derived CDR1 and CDR2 are SGHRS and YFSETQ. The CDR3 loop reads CASSSGLVGGELFF. The CDR3, as DNA: TGCGCCAGCAGCTCGGGACTAGTCGGCGGGGAGCTGTTTTTT.

The chain links TRBV28 to TRBJ1-2; D is uncertain. With 6 bases removed from V and 4 bases from J, the gap between germline ends came to 15 bases. Germline V gives CDR1 MDHEN, CDR2 SYDVKM. This CDR3 spans 14 amino acids. CDR3 sequence reads: CASSLNRARYGYTF. In nucleotides, the CDR3 is TGTGCCAGCAGCCTGAATCGGGCGCGCTATGGCTACACCTTC.

This clonotype showed up just a few times. V is TRBV28 and J is TRBJ2-2, with 11 bases matching TRBD1. The CDR3 has 15 amino acids. Germline values: CDR1 MDHEN, CDR2 SYDVKM. With 6 bases clipped from V and 5 bases from J, the junction kept 5 bases outside the gene matches. CDR3 sequence: CASRPGQGGTGELFF. CDR3 nucleotide sequence: TGTGCCAGCAGGCCGGGACAGGGGGGGACCGGGGAGCTGTTTTTT.

The table lists this clonotype with a few counts. This chain uses TRBV3-1 with TRBJ2-5; 9 bases agree with TRBD2. CDR1 is LGHDT and CDR2 is YNNKEL in the germline V gene (reference sequence). This CDR3 comprises 16 residues. J lost 4 bases, V lost 5 bases, and 11 bases had no gene match. CDR3 bases: TGTGCCAGCAGCGAATCCGGGACTAGCCGTAGAGAGACCCAGTACTTC. Its protein product is CASSESGTSRRETQYF.

This clonotype showed up just a few times. The J gene is TRBJ2-3, the V gene TRBV7-9; D gene uncertain. The length of the CDR3 is 14 residues. The V gene lost 3 bases and the J gene lost 0 bases, with 7 bases spanning the gap. The germline V gene has CDR1 SEHNR and CDR2 FQNEAQ (reference sequence). CDR3 coding DNA: TGTGCCAGCAGCTTCGGCTCTAGCACAGATACGCAGTATTTT. This sequence encodes CASSFGSSTDTQYF.

The V gene is TRBV6-5, the J gene TRBJ1-1; the D gene is possibly TRBD1 (5 bases). The CDR3 has 17 amino acids. Deletions cut 1 base from V and 1 base from J, with 16 bases between. Germline V gives CDR1 MNHEY, CDR2 SVGAGI. For the CDR3, the DNA is TGTGCCAGCAGTTACTGGGAGGTAACAGGAGGGAACACTGAAGCTTTCTTT. Translating gives CASSYWEVTGGNTEAFF.

This clonotype was observed at least ten times. This rearrangement joins TRBV4-1 to TRBJ2-2; D unclear. CDR3 size: 16 residues. Germline loops: CDR1 MGHRA, CDR2 YSYEKL. Trimming shortened V by 0 bases and J by 2 bases, and 10 bases separated the two germline ends. CDR3 coding DNA: TGCGCCAGCAGCCAAGATCAGGCCCTCAACACCGGGGAGCTGTTTTTT. Translated: CASSQDQALNTGELFF.